This T cell receptor (beta chain) was recovered during a study of cytomegalovirus exposure and HLA in healthy donors. Regarding the study as a whole: In a later analysis, a missense DCLRE1C variant was linked to TCR beta V- and J-gene trimming.

Points on this clone: What it binds is not known.

The primer mix had 60 Vbeta and 13 Jbeta primers. The repertoire was sequenced with immunoSEQ multiplex PCR; TCRdb's copy has only in-frame clones and lacks some. The top ten clones hold roughly 3.4% of a sample with 60,000 or so clones, 77% of them seen once. Trimming stripped 5 bases from V and 3 bases from J, with 6 bases between. Germline V gives CDR1 SGHTA, CDR2 FQGTGA. The CDR3 loop spans 12 amino acids. The chain uses TRBV7-3 and TRBJ2-3, with D unresolved. This sequence originates from a woman aged 40-49 years in good health and CMV-seropositive. Sequencing was performed on PBMCs. The CDR3 reads CASSPGTDTQYF. In DNA form, the CDR3 reads TGTGCCAGCAGCCCCGGGACAGATACGCAGTATTTT. Full variable domain (remainder filled in from reference TRBV7-3 and TRBJ2-3): GAGVSQTPSNKVTEKGKYVELRCDPISGHTALYWYRQSLGQGPEFLIYFQGTGAADDSGLPNDRFFAVRPEGSVSTLKIQRTERGDSAVYLCASSPGTDTQYFGPGTRLTVL.